The present entry profiles one T cell receptor (beta chain) with its context. The antigen is undetermined. These data are taken from a study of cytomegalovirus exposure and HLA in healthy donors. Points from the study as a whole: The investigators catalogued 164 TCR beta chains as cytomegalovirus-associated. Differences between HLA loci emerged in a later analysis of TCR association rates, with DRB1 most and HLA-C fewest.

The PCR made use of 60 Vbeta and 13 Jbeta primers. Repertoires were generated with immunoSEQ multiplex PCR, while TCRdb's copy carries only in-frame clones and drops some. The table shows about 98,000 clones, with approximately 77% occurring only once. The junction had 9 bases not matched to a gene; V was cut back by 5 bases and J by 1 base. CDR1 and CDR2 (germline): SEHNR, FQNEAQ (reference sequence). The CDR3 length is 16 residues. This chain connects TRBV7-9 to TRBJ1-1; TRBD1 matches 8 bases. Source material: PBMCs. This receptor was identified in a male donor in good health and CMV-seropositive. Here the CDR3 reads CASSPPGQEKNTEAFF. CDR3 in DNA: TGTGCCAGCAGCCCGCCGGGACAGGAGAAGAACACTGAAGCTTTCTTT.